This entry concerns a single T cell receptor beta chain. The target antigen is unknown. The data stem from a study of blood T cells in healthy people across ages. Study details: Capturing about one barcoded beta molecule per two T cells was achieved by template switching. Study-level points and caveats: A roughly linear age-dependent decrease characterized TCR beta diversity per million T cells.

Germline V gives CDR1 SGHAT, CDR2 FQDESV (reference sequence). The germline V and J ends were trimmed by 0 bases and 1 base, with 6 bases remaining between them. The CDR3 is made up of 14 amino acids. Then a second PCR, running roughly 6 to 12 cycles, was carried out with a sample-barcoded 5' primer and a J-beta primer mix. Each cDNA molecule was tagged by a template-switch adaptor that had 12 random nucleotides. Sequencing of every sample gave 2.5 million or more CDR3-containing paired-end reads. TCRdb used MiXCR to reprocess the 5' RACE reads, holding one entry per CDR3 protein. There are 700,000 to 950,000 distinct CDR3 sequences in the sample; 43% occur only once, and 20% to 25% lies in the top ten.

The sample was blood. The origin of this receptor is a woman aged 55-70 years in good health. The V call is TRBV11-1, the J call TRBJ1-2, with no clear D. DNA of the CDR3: TGTGCCAGCAGCTTAGCGGCCAATAACTATGGCTACACCTTC. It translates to CASSLAANNYGYTF. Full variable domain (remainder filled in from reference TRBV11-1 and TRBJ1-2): EAEVAQSPRYKITEKSQAVAFWCDPISGHATLYWYRQILGQGPELLVQFQDESVVDDSQLPKDRFSAERLKGVDSTLKIQPAELGDSAMYLCASSLAANNYGYTFGSGTRLTVV.